This T cell receptor (beta chain) stems from a study of cytomegalovirus exposure and HLA in healthy donors. Study-level results: Association with HLA alleles at 0.05 false discovery rate was found for around 17,000 TCR beta sequences in a later analysis. Judged likely to be a sequencing artifact was a cluster of highly shared sequence variants.

In the case of this clone: Its antigen remains unknown.

The CDR3 spans 13 residues. V was shortened by 2 bases and J by 5 bases, with 6 bases between the two germline ends. Germline V lookup: CDR1 WNHNN, CDR2 SYGVQD (reference sequence). A multiplex PCR was run with 60 Vbeta primers and 13 Jbeta primers. Method: immunoSEQ multiplex PCR; TCRdb's copy keeps in-frame clones and lacks some. The sample carries fewer than 120,000 clones, approximately 79% recorded once. The chain joins TRBV10-1 to TRBJ1-4; D remains ambiguous. The sequence was obtained from a man younger than 40 in good health and CMV-seropositive. What was sequenced was PBMCs. The CDR3 DNA follows: TGCGCCAGCAGTGAGACTAGGAATGAAAAACTGTTTTTT. Encoded protein: CASSETRNEKLFF.